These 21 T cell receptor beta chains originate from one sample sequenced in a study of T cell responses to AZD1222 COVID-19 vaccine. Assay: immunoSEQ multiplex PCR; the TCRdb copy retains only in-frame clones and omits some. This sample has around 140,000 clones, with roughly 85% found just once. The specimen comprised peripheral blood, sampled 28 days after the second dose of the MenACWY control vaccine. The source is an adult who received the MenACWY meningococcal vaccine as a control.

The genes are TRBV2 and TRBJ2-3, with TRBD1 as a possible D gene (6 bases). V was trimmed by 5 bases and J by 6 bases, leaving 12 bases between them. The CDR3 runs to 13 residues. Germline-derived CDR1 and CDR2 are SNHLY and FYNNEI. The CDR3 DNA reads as TGTGCCAGCAGTAGGGGGTTGGTGGATACGCAGTATTTT. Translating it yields CASSRGLVDTQYF.

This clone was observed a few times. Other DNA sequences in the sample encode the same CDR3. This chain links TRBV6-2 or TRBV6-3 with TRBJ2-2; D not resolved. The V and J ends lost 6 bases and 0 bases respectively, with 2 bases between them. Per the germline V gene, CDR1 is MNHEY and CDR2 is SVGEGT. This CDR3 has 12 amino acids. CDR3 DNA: TGTGCCAGCAGCTCGAACACCGGGGAGCTGTTTTTT. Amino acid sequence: CASSSNTGELFF.

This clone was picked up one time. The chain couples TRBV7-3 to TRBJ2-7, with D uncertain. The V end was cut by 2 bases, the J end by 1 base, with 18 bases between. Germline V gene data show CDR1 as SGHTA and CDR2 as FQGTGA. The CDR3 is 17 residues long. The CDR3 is CASSLGQPLPYSYEQYF. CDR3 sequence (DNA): TGTGCCAGCAGCTTAGGGCAGCCACTGCCTTATTCCTACGAGCAGTACTTC. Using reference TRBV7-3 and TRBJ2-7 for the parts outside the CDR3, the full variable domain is GAGVSQTPSNKVTEKGKYVELRCDPISGHTALYWYRQSLGQGPEFLIYFQGTGAADDSGLPNDRFFAVRPEGSVSTLKIQRTERGDSAVYLCASSLGQPLPYSYEQYFGPGTRLTVT.

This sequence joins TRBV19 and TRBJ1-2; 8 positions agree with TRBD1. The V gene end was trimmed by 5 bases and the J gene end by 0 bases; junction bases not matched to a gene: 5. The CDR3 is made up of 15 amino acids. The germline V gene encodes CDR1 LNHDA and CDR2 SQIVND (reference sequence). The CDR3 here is CASSPDRAANYGYTF. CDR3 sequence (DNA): TGTGCCAGTAGTCCGGACAGGGCTGCTAACTATGGCTACACCTTC.

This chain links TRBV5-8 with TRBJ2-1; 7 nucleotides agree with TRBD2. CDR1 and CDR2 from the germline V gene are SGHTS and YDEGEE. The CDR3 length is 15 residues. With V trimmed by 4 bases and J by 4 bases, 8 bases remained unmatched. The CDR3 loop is CASSGRGGSYNEQFF. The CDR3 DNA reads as TGTGCCAGCAGCGGTAGGGGCGGGAGTTACAATGAGCAGTTCTTC.

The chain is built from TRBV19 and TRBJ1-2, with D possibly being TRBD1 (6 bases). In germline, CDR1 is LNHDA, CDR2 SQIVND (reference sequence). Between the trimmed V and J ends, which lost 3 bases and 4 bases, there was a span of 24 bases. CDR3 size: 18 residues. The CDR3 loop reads CASSIPRQGGRGSYGYTF. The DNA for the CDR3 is TGTGCCAGTAGTATTCCGCGGCAGGGTGGCAGGGGATCCTATGGCTACACCTTC.

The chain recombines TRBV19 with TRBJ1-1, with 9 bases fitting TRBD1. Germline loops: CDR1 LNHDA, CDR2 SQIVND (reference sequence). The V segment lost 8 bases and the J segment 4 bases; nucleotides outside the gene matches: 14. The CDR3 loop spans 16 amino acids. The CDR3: CASWPGQGREGTEAFF. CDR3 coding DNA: TGTGCCAGTTGGCCGGGACAGGGAAGGGAAGGCACTGAAGCTTTCTTT.

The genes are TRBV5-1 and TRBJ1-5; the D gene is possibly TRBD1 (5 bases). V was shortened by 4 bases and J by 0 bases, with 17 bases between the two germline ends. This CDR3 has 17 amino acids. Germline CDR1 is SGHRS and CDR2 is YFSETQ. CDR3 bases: TGCGCCAGCAGCACCGGGACGGAGATTTATAGCAATCAGCCCCAGCATTTT. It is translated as CASSTGTEIYSNQPQHF.

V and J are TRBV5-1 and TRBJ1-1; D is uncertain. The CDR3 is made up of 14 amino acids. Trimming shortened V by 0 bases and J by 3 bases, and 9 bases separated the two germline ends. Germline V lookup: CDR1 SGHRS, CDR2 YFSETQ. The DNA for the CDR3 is TGCGCCAGCAGCTTGGGGTTCGGGGACACTGAAGCTTTCTTT. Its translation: CASSLGFGDTEAFF.

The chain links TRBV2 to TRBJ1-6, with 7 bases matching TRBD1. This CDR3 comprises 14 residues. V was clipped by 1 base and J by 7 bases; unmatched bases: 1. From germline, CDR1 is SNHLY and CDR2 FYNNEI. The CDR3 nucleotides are TGTGCCAGCAGTGAAGTACAGGGGAATTCACCCCTCCACTTT. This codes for CASSEVQGNSPLHF.

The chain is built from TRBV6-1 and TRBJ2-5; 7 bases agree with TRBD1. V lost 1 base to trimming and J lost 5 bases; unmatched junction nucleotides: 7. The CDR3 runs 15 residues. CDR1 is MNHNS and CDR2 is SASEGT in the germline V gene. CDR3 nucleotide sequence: TGTGCCAGCAGTGAAGTTAGGGGGCTAGGGGAGACCCAGTACTTC. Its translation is CASSEVRGLGETQYF.

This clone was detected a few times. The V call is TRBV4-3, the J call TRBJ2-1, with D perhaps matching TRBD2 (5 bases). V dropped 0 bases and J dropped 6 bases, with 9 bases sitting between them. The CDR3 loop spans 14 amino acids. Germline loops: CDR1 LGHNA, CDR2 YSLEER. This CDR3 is CASSQDRTSNEQFF. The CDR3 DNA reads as TGCGCCAGCAGCCAAGACAGGACTTCCAATGAGCAGTTCTTC.

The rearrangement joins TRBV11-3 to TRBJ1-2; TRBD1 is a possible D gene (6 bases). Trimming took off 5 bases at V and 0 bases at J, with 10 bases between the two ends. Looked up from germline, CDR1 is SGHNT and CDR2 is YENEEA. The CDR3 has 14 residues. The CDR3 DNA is TGTGCCAGCAGCCCGAACAGGGCTAACTATGGCTACACCTTC. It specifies CASSPNRANYGYTF.

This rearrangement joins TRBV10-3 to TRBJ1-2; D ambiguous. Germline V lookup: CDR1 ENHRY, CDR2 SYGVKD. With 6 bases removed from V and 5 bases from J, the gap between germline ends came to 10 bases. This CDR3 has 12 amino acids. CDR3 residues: CAISEREYGYTF. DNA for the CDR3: TGTGCCATCAGCGAGCGGGAGTATGGCTACACCTTC.

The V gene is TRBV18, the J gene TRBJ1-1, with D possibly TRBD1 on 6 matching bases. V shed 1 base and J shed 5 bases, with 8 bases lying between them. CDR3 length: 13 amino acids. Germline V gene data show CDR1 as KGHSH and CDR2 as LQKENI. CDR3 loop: CASSPQGGTEAFF. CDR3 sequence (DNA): TGTGCCAGCTCACCACAGGGGGGAACTGAAGCTTTCTTT.

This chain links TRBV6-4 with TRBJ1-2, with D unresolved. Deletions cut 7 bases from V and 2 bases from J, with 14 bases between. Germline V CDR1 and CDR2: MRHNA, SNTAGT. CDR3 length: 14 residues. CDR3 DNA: TGTGCCAGCACCAGGACGGATTCAAACTATGGCTACACCTTC. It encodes CASTRTDSNYGYTF.

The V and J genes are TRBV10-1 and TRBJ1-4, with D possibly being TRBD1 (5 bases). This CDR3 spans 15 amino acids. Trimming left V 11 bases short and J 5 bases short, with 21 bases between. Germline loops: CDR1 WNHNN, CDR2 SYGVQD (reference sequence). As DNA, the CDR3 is TGCGCCGGAAAGCATCCACAGGTTAAAAATGAAAAACTGTTTTTT. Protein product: CAGKHPQVKNEKLFF.

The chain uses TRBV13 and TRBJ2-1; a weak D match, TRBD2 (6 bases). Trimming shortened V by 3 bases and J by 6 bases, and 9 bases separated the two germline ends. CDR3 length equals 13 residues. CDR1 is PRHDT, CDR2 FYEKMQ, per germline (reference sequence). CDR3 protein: CASSFGGINEQFF. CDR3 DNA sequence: TGTGCCAGCAGCTTTGGCGGGATCAATGAGCAGTTCTTC.

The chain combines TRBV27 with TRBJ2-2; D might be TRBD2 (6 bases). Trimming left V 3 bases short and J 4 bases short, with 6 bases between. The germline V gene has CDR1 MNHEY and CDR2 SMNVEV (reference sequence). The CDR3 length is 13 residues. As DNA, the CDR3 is TGTGCCAGCAGTTTGGGGGGCACCGGGGAGCTGTTTTTT. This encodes CASSLGGTGELFF.

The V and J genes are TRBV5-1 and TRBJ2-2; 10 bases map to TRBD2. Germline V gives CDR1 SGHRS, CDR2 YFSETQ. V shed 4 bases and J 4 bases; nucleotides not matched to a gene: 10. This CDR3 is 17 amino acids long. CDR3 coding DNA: TGCGCCAGCAGCCCGGTCTTAGCGGGAGGAGGCACCGGGGAGCTGTTTTTT. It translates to CASSPVLAGGGTGELFF.

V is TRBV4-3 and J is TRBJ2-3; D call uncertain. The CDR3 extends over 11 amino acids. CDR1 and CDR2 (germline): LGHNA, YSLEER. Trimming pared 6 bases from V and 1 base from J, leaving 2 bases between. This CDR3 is CASRGTDTQYF. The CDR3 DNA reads TGCGCCAGCAGGGGCACAGATACGCAGTATTTT.